These 5 T cell receptor beta chains originate from one sample sequenced in a study of T cell responses to AZD1222 COVID-19 vaccine. Produced via immunoSEQ multiplex PCR; TCRdb's table is partial and in-frame only. The sample records over 100,000 clones, 80% to 90% being singletons. The sample here was peripheral blood, taken on day 0 of AZD1222 vaccination. The receptors were sampled from an adult in good health.

The chain links TRBV28 to TRBJ1-2; D perhaps matches TRBD1 (5 bases). The CDR3 has 12 residues. The V gene's germline CDR1 is MDHEN and CDR2 SYDVKM. Between the trimmed V and J ends, which lost 8 bases and 3 bases, there was a span of 10 bases. The CDR3 reads CASVRDDYGYTF. For the CDR3, the DNA is TGTGCCAGCGTTCGGGACGACTATGGCTACACCTTC.

The chain uses TRBV6-2 or TRBV6-3 and TRBJ2-4, with D hard to call. This CDR3 region has 11 residues. The germline gives CDR1 MNHEY, CDR2 SVGEGT. Trimming stripped 6 bases from V and 10 bases from J, with 10 bases between. The CDR3 loop reads CASSHGPIQYF. CDR3 DNA sequence: TGTGCCAGCAGCCACGGCCCGATTCAGTACTTC.

V is TRBV11-2 and J is TRBJ1-5; 8 nucleotides line up with TRBD1. The CDR3 spans 15 residues. The ends lost 5 bases at V and 2 bases at J; junction bases unmatched: 5. Germline CDR1 and CDR2: SGHAT and FQNNGV. CDR3 nucleotide sequence: TGTGCCAGCAGCCCGGGACAGGCGGGCAATCAGCCCCAGCATTTT. Protein sequence: CASSPGQAGNQPQHF.

The gene calls are TRBV3-1 (or the pseudogene TRBV3-2) and TRBJ1-6; D gene uncertain. V lost 5 bases and J lost 9, with 14 bases in between. This CDR3 has 14 residues. CDR1 LGHDT and CDR2 YNNKEL come from the germline V gene (reference sequence). Here the CDR3 reads CASSSQTRSSPLHF. The CDR3 bases are TGTGCCAGCAGCTCCCAGACCCGAAGTTCACCCCTCCACTTT.

This chain joins TRBV6-2 or TRBV6-3 and TRBJ1-5; 7 bases match TRBD1. V shed 2 bases and J 2 bases; nucleotides not matched to a gene: 6. Germline CDR1 reads MNHEY; CDR2 reads SVGEGT. This CDR3 is built from 16 residues. The CDR3: CASSYGRGRGNQPQHF. CDR3 bases: TGTGCCAGCAGTTACGGAAGGGGGCGCGGCAATCAGCCCCAGCATTTT.